Reported below is one T cell receptor (beta chain). Its recognized antigen is unknown. There are no base qualities to consult, and no much larger clone falls within one base. The data were taken from a study of PD-1 blockade in classical Hodgkin lymphoma (dated by TCRdb to about 2020). About the study as a whole: Nivolumab dosing was 3 mg/kg intravenously every 2 weeks, continuing until either disease progression or unacceptable toxicity. The study used CyTOF and TCR beta sequencing to define a peripheral blood immune signature of response to PD-1 blockade in classical Hodgkin lymphoma.

Genomic DNA was extracted with the Qiagen DNeasy kit from unsorted PBMCs and from negatively selected CD4+ and CD8+ fractions. Amplification of TCR beta CDR3 regions was done by immunoSEQ multiplex PCR with primers that anneal to V and J segments. A synthetic immune receptor repertoire was used to minimize amplification bias, and remaining bias was computationally removed after sequencing. Per the original workflow: Repertoire diversity was quantified as the Shannon entropy index using custom Python scripts. Unsorted, CD4+ and CD8+ repertoires were examined separately, except in combined analyses, for which CD4+ and CD8+ sequences were merged in silico. Clonal expansion was defined as at least a 2-fold frequency increase after treatment relative to C1D1, with a pseudocount of 0.5 for undetected baseline clones. Singleton clones were defined as clones with 0 or 1 copy at C1D1, and non-singleton clones were defined as clones with 2 or more copies. Clones expanded in unsorted samples were assigned a CD4+, CD8+ or unknown annotation through matching of protein sequences in sorted samples from the same patient. Wilcoxon tests were applied to paired samples to test diversity changes from C1D1 to C4D1. TCRdb mirrors the immuneACCESS table, restricted to in-frame sequences. Some clones are absent from its copies; in checked studies, under half trace to an unresolved V gene, and the reason for the others is unknown. Clone size and V and J calls were adopted from that table, with D and trimming inferred from the DNA. A total of nearly 25,000 clones appear in this sample, 60% to 80% of them only once. Of the sample, about 3.3% falls within the top ten clones.

Taken with the paper, the label for time point translates to: cycle 1 day 1 (C1D1), immediately before nivolumab initiation. Relapse after autologous stem cell transplantation had occurred in all trial patients, and cohorts A, B and C were distinguished by prior brentuximab vedotin exposure. The trial cohort comprised more than 55 patients with relapsed/refractory classical Hodgkin lymphoma whose best overall responses were complete response, partial response or progressive disease. Single-agent nivolumab was administered to trial patients in the multi-cohort phase II CheckMate 205 trial. An independent review committee assessed best overall response by applying the 2007 International Working Group response criteria. PBMCs from the trial were collected at three points: immediately before nivolumab initiation (C1D1), and during therapy at cycle 2 day 1 and cycle 4 day 1. Peripheral blood was collected in 8 mL Vacutainer Cell Preparation Tubes, from which PBMCs were isolated by centrifugation and then cryopreserved.

Summary of the overall study and its limitations: The study was limited to a single clinical trial cohort, and causes of repertoire differences, possibly disease activity or prior therapy, remained undefined. Newly diagnosed patients were reported to have lower baseline TCR diversity than healthy donors, and relapsed/refractory patients were reported to have lower baseline TCR diversity still. CD4+ but not CD8+ TCR diversity rose significantly by C4D1 (p=0.0027 vs p=0.16), most apparent in complete responders (p=0.02). Diversity was lower in patients who began nivolumab less than 1 year after ASCT, so these patients were left out of later analyses to avoid confounding by immune reconstitution. Baseline diversity similar to that of newly diagnosed patients was observed in trial patients achieving complete response, whereas significantly lower diversity was observed in partial responders and progressors.

Via the germline V gene (reference sequence), CDR1 is LNHNV and CDR2 YYDKDF. Trimming takes 0 bases from V and 4 bases from J, and the germline ends sit 13 bases apart. Including the terminal cysteine and phenylalanine, the CDR3 comprises 16 residues. The entry retains the CDR3 DNA only, 48 bases that are in frame from base 1. Sample: peripheral blood mononuclear cells (PBMCs), taken at baseline. This TCR was sampled from a human donor with classical Hodgkin lymphoma. Here the chain combines TRBV15 and TRBJ1-5; the D gene is perhaps TRBD1, on 5 matching bases. The bases read TGTGCCACCAGCAGAGATCTGGGGGGGACTAATCAGCCCCAGCATTTT. This encodes CATSRDLGGTNQPQHF.